The present TCR beta chain was sequenced within a study of T cells in Graves' hyperthyroidism and ophthalmopathy. Germline V gene data show CDR1 as LGHDT and CDR2 as YNNKEL (reference sequence). The CDR3 sequence is 16 residues long. Trimming pared 1 base from V and 3 bases from J, leaving 12 bases between. Study-level results: Ophthalmopathy got predicted by the model a median about 6.7 months before its onset. Blood held most thyroid clonotypes expanded above 0.001 frequency.

Regions amplified from RNA transcripts were the TCR beta CDR3 regions. First-round RT-PCR of the TCR CDR3 relied on the HTBI primer set. One entry per CDR3 protein, called by TCRdb with MiXCR from the multiplex PCR reads. The sample lists under 750,000 distinct CDR3 sequences; about 19% were seen once. Blood sampling occurred at first hyperthyroidism diagnosis, ahead of any ophthalmopathy symptoms. This clonotype was counted ten times or more. No antigen is known for it. The clonotype was recovered from a woman aged 45-65 years with Graves' hyperthyroidism that later progressed to Graves' ophthalmopathy. This chain joins TRBV3-1 and TRBJ1-4, with TRBD1 as a possible D gene (6 bases). The source material was blood. CDR3 coding DNA: TGTGCCAGCAGCCAAGTGCTGGGACAAGCTAATGAAAAACTGTTTTTT. The encoded protein is CASSQVLGQANEKLFF.